Each of the 12 T cell receptor beta chains below was sequenced from the same sample in a study of cytomegalovirus exposure and HLA in healthy donors. 13 Jbeta primers and 60 Vbeta primers were used for the PCR. Measured with immunoSEQ multiplex PCR; TCRdb has only the in-frame clones, and not every one. This sample has roughly 190,000 clones, with 74% found just once. The sequencing input was PBMCs. The receptors were gathered from a woman aged 25 to 39 in good health and CMV-seropositive.

The rearrangement links TRBV29-1 to TRBJ2-5; D is ambiguous. The CDR3 length is 11 residues. V was shortened by 4 bases and J by 2 bases, with 5 bases between the two germline ends. Looked up from germline, CDR1 is SQVTM and CDR2 is ANQGSEA. Written as DNA, the CDR3 is TGCAGCGTTGCCGTTCAAGAGACCCAGTACTTC. It translates to CSVAVQETQYF.

The chain links TRBV29-1 to TRBJ2-2; D perhaps matches TRBD2 (6 bases). The CDR3 has 13 residues. V was cut by 7 bases and J by 2 bases, with 11 bases left in between. The germline V gene has CDR1 SQVTM and CDR2 ANQGSEA. The DNA of the CDR3 is TGCAGCGCAAGGGACTCCAACACCGGGGAGCTGTTTTTT. It translates to CSARDSNTGELFF.

The chain's CDR3 is CASGLDSYNEQFF. Here the CDR3 DNA reads TGTGCCAGCGGTCTAGACTCCTACAATGAGCAGTTCTTC. The chain uses TRBV10-3 and TRBJ2-1; D ambiguous. Per germline, CDR1 ENHRY and CDR2 SYGVKD. This CDR3 is 13 amino acids long. V was pared by 10 bases and J by 0 bases, with 10 bases between.

The rearrangement uses TRBV2 and TRBJ1-3; maybe TRBD1 (6 bases). Germline values: CDR1 SNHLY, CDR2 FYNNEI. Between the trimmed V and J ends, which lost 4 bases and 0 bases, there was a span of 10 bases. The CDR3 extends over 15 amino acids. CDR3 nucleotide sequence: TGTGCCAGCAGTGGACAGGAGATCTCTGGAAACACCATATATTTT. It specifies CASSGQEISGNTIYF.

The chain joins TRBV27 to TRBJ2-5, with 8 bases identical to TRBD1. Losses at the gene ends were 2 bases for V and 2 bases for J; bases not matched to a gene: 4. Germline loops: CDR1 MNHEY, CDR2 SMNVEV (reference sequence). The CDR3 consists of 15 residues. CDR3 loop: CASSLTGQGQETQYF. CDR3 nucleotide sequence: TGTGCCAGCAGTTTAACCGGACAGGGACAAGAGACCCAGTACTTC.

The CDR3 DNA is TGTGCCAGCAGCTTCCCCGGTGGGGCGGGAGAGTGGAATGAGCAGTTCTTC. Amino acids: CASSFPGGAGEWNEQFF. The chain uses TRBV13 and TRBJ2-1; 7 positions match TRBD2. CDR1 is PRHDT, CDR2 FYEKMQ, per germline (reference sequence). The CDR3 totals 17 residues. With V trimmed by 3 bases and J by 7 bases, 15 bases remained unmatched.

The rearrangement links TRBV5-1 to TRBJ2-7; TRBD2 aligns across 8 bases. This CDR3 is 14 amino acids long. V trimming: 6 bases; J trimming: 3 bases; junction bases outside the gene matches: 8. Germline V CDR1 and CDR2: SGHRS, YFSETQ. CDR3 residues: CASTSSLAGYEQYF. CDR3 coding DNA: TGCGCCAGCACCTCGTCGCTAGCGGGCTACGAGCAGTACTTC.

CDR3 sequence (DNA): TGTGCCAGCAGTCGACAGACGGAATATACCGGGGAGCTGTTTTTT. Amino acid sequence: CASSRQTEYTGELFF. V usage is TRBV5-5 and J usage is TRBJ2-2, with a tentative D call TRBD1 (5 bases). This CDR3 comprises 15 residues. CDR1 is SGHKS and CDR2 is YYEKEE in the germline V gene (reference sequence). Between the trimmed V and J ends, which lost 5 bases and 5 bases, there was a span of 16 bases.

The chain joins TRBV9 to TRBJ2-2; 12 bases fit TRBD2. This CDR3 spans 15 amino acids. In germline, CDR1 is SGDLS, CDR2 YYNGEE. Trimming took 3 bases from V and 7 from J; bases not matched to a gene: 4. The CDR3 coding sequence is TGTGCCAGCAGCGCCCTAGCGGGAGGGGTCGGGGAGCTGTTTTTT. Translated: CASSALAGGVGELFF.

The V gene is TRBV19, the J gene TRBJ2-5, with TRBD2 identical over 14 bases. V dropped 9 bases and J dropped 5; count of bases not matched to a gene: 8. Germline-derived CDR1 and CDR2 are LNHDA and SQIVND (reference sequence). This CDR3 has 15 residues. CDR3 DNA: TGTGCCAGCCGAGGGGGACTAGCGGGAGTGGAGACCCAGTACTTC. Protein sequence: CASRGGLAGVETQYF.

This chain links TRBV27 with TRBJ2-4, with TRBD2 matching 11 bases. The CDR3 has 15 residues. Trimming removed 11 bases from V and 12 bases from J; junction bases left unmatched: 18. Per the germline V gene, CDR1 is MNHEY and CDR2 is SMNVEV (reference sequence). The CDR3 DNA is TGTGCCGGCTCTCCGGGACTAGCGGTCCGCAGGGCTCAGTACTTC. Its translation: CAGSPGLAVRRAQYF.

The chain carries TRBV6-5 and TRBJ2-7, with 9 nucleotides matching TRBD2. Germline CDR1 and CDR2: MNHEY and SVGAGI. This CDR3 comprises 13 residues. With V trimmed by 8 bases and J by 5 bases, 7 bases remained unmatched. The CDR3 DNA is TGTGCCAGCGGCGGTAGCGGGAGTCACGAGCAGTACTTC. The encoded protein is CASGGSGSHEQYF.